This is a list of T cell receptor beta chains from one sample in a study of T cell clonotyping in hematopoietic cell transplantation. The method was immunoSEQ multiplex PCR; TCRdb's version includes in-frame clones alone and lacks a portion of them. The data contain 9,500 or so clones, about 75% of them singletons. The input for sequencing was PBMCs, taken 30 days after allogeneic stem cell transplant. These receptors were collected from a female patient in her 40s who had an allogeneic stem cell transplant from a related donor, so T cells may come from the graft donor. Some clones in this sample may be carry-over from other donors' samples. The CDR3 runs from the conserved cysteine through the conserved F or W. The order of the fields is V gene, J gene, CDR3 protein.

TRBV11-1,TRBJ2-1,CASSFGLFGGLYNEQFF
TRBV5-4,TRBJ1-2,CASSPGQGDYGYTF
TRBV9,TRBJ1-1,CASSVVDSTNTEAFF
TRBV30,TRBJ1-1,CAWSGQVEAFF
TRBV6-1,TRBJ1-4,CASSEERVTNEKLFF
TRBV14,TRBJ2-2,CASSQDSGVYTGELFF
TRBV7-2,TRBJ2-2,CASNQDRGKTGELFF
TRBV7-3,TRBJ2-1,CASSQGSSGRGREQFF
TRBV4-1,TRBJ1-1,CASSRPGQANTEAFF
TRBV7-8,TRBJ1-5,CASSLLSGYQPQHF
TRBV6-5,TRBJ2-7,CASSPPGGGGNEQYF
TRBV19,TRBJ1-2,CASSVTGTGSNYGYTF
TRBV5-4,TRBJ2-1,CASSVGQGGWGEQFF
TRBV10-3,TRBJ2-2,CAIRGLTTGELFF
TRBV2,TRBJ2-7,CASVPGSGLYEQYF
TRBV21-1,TRBJ1-4,CASSNRDRVDEKLFF
TRBV5-4,TRBJ2-3,CASSLERGLAGLGTDTQYF
TRBV30,TRBJ1-3,CAWAQGSGNTIYF
TRBV21-1,TRBJ1-5,CASRDWGQGGQPQHF
TRBV5-8,TRBJ1-5,CASSAWGSGQPQHF
TRBV5-1,TRBJ2-5,CASSFQDGETQYF
TRBV20-1,TRBJ2-7,CSASTHYEQYF
TRBV21-1,TRBJ1-5,CASSKGRNRSNQPQHF
TRBV7-6,TRBJ1-3,CASSSSTGFSGNTIYF
TRBV12-1,TRBJ1-5,CASSYSLSDRGQNQPQHF
TRBV28,TRBJ2-4,CASREGLPGGNIQYF
TRBV10-3,TRBJ2-1,CAISESVKGAYNEQFF
TRBV7-9,TRBJ2-1,CASSPGSSYNEQFF
TRBV19,TRBJ1-1,CASSRRIGWPEAFF
TRBV19,TRBJ2-1,CASSSGEGNEQFF
TRBV11-3,TRBJ2-3,CASSTQRERDTQYF
TRBV5-1,TRBJ1-3,CASSLSGSASGNTIYF
TRBV11-3,TRBJ2-5,CASSARKTGEETQYF
TRBV7-6,TRBJ1-2,CASSLGDRGSYGYTF
TRBV10-2,TRBJ1-2,CASSETTQGPTTF
TRBV19,TRBJ1-1,CASSIGVGTEAFF
TRBV6-1,TRBJ2-2,CASSAVTTSGTGELFF
TRBV6-1,TRBJ1-6,CASSGVAGLGNSPLHF
TRBV7-6,TRBJ2-5,CASSINSGQPQETQYF
TRBV5-4,TRBJ2-7,CASRYLGGSPSEQYF
TRBV28,TRBJ2-5,CASISFGGDETQYF
TRBV11-3,TRBJ1-4,CASSSTSGGQGAANEKLFF
TRBV4-3,TRBJ1-2,CASSPGQANYGYTF
TRBV9,TRBJ2-1,CASSVDPSGSDNEQFF
TRBV7-6,TRBJ2-1,CASGTPGNEQFF
TRBV29-1,TRBJ2-1,CSVEDPGLSSYNEQFF
TRBV29-1,TRBJ2-3,CSVEEGTDTQYF
TRBV7-2,TRBJ2-2,CASSFRAAANTGELFF
TRBV4-1,TRBJ1-1,CASSFLEGQPAFF
TRBV7-9,TRBJ1-2,CASMRTGLAHGYTF
TRBV7-9,TRBJ1-4,CASSITMRGEKLFF
TRBV9,TRBJ2-7,CASSPRGSGSFEQYF
TRBV5-1,TRBJ2-3,CASSPGDPSTDTQYF
TRBV18,TRBJ2-7,CASSTPGQSYEQYF
TRBV12-5,TRBJ2-3,CASGLLAGGTQYF